The 19 T cell receptor beta chains in this list originate from one sample, sequenced in a study of cytomegalovirus exposure and HLA in healthy donors. Amplification used 60 Vbeta primers and 13 Jbeta primers. Repertoires were generated with immunoSEQ multiplex PCR, while TCRdb's copy carries only in-frame clones and drops some. The sample includes around 200,000 clones, 75% to 90% of them seen just once. Sequenced sample: PBMCs. These TCRs come from a boy between 10 and 17 years old in good health and CMV-seronegative.

The chain is built from TRBV30 and TRBJ1-1, with unresolved D. The V end lost 3 bases, the J end lost 3 bases, and 8 bases lay between the germline ends. The germline V gene has CDR1 GTSNPN and CDR2 SVGIG (reference sequence). CDR3 length equals 12 residues. The CDR3 is CAWSPRDTEAFF. CDR3 nucleotides: TGTGCCTGGAGCCCCCGGGACACTGAAGCTTTCTTT.

The CDR3 DNA is TGTGCCAGCAGCTACGGGGAATCTGGCTACACCTTC. Residues: CASSYGESGYTF. The rearrangement links TRBV5-4 to TRBJ1-2, with unresolved D. The germline V gene encodes CDR1 SGHNT and CDR2 YYREEE (reference sequence). The CDR3 consists of 12 residues. The V end was cut by 3 bases, the J end by 7 bases, with 10 bases between. The whole variable domain, filled in from reference TRBV5-4 and TRBJ1-2, reads ETGVTQSPTHLIKTRGQQVTLRCSSQSGHNTVSWYQQALGQGPQFIFQYYREEENGRGNFPPRFSGLQFPNYSSELNVNALELDDSALYLCASSYGESGYTFGSGTRLTVV.

The chain uses TRBV28 and TRBJ1-5; 8 positions match TRBD1. The junction had 7 bases not matched to a gene; V was cut back by 3 bases and J by 3 bases. This CDR3 has 16 amino acids. Per germline, CDR1 MDHEN and CDR2 SYDVKM. In nucleotides, the CDR3 is TGTGCCAGCAGTTTTGGACAGGGATGGAACAATCAGCCCCAGCATTTT. It codes for CASSFGQGWNNQPQHF.

The V and J genes are TRBV11-3 and TRBJ2-5; 9 nucleotides agree with TRBD1. V was pared by 5 bases and J by 5 bases, with 3 bases of the junction left unmatched. The CDR3 covers 13 residues. CDR1 SGHNT and CDR2 YENEEA come from the germline V gene. CDR3 nucleotides: TGTGCCAGCAGCCCGACAGGGGGGGAGACCCAGTACTTC. It codes for CASSPTGGETQYF.

CDR3 bases: TGTGCCAGCAGCGTAGGGAGGGTCGACACTGAAGCTTTCTTT. Translating gives CASSVGRVDTEAFF. This rearrangement joins TRBV9 to TRBJ1-1; D unclear. V was trimmed by 0 bases and J by 3 bases, leaving 9 bases between them. The V gene's germline CDR1 is SGDLS and CDR2 YYNGEE. There are 14 residues in the CDR3.

This chain joins TRBV11-1 and TRBJ2-4; 9 bases fit TRBD1. The germline CDR1 and CDR2 sequences are SGHAT and FQDESV (reference sequence). After removal of 8 bases from V and 3 bases from J, the junction contained 8 bases not matched to a gene. The length of the CDR3 is 15 residues. CDR3 residues: CASRGQGGLKNIQYF. In DNA form, the CDR3 reads TGTGCCAGCCGGGGACAGGGAGGCCTCAAAAACATTCAGTACTTC.

The V call is TRBV4-3, the J call TRBJ2-3, with 9 bases aligning to TRBD2. Germline V gene data show CDR1 as LGHNA and CDR2 as YSLEER. The trim removed 0 bases at V and 2 bases at J, leaving 15 bases unmatched. The CDR3 runs to 20 residues. In DNA form, the CDR3 reads TGCGCCAGCAGCCAAGATCATCGGACTAGCGTCGAAGGGAACACAGATACGCAGTATTTT. Translated: CASSQDHRTSVEGNTDTQYF.

This chain links TRBV19 with TRBJ2-7, with 10 bases that match TRBD2. V shed 1 base, J shed 2 bases, and the junction held 8 bases outside the gene matches. CDR3 length: 17 amino acids. Looked up from germline, CDR1 is LNHDA and CDR2 is SQIVND (reference sequence). The CDR3 here is CASSIAASGSETYEQYF. The CDR3 nucleotides read TGTGCCAGTAGTATAGCGGCTAGCGGGAGCGAGACCTACGAGCAGTACTTC. Filled out from reference TRBV19 and TRBJ2-7, the complete variable domain reads DGGITQSPKYLFRKEGQNVTLSCEQNLNHDAMYWYRQDPGQGLRLIYYSQIVNDFQKGDIAEGYSVSREKKESFPLTVTSAQKNPTAFYLCASSIAASGSETYEQYFGPGTRLTVT.

The chain has TRBV5-4 and TRBJ2-7, with 8 bases fitting TRBD2. CDR1 and CDR2 from the germline V gene are SGHNT and YYREEE (reference sequence). CDR3 length: 15 amino acids. The V and J ends lost 4 bases and 2 bases, in that order; junction bases with no gene match: 8. CDR3 sequence: CASSRPGAGAYEQYF. CDR3 bases: TGTGCCAGCAGCCGGCCTGGAGCGGGGGCCTACGAGCAGTACTTC.

With respect to this clone: One end of the junction fails to match germline, which may point to a read error. V is TRBV7-9 and J is TRBJ1-4; TRBD1 is a possible D gene (6 bases). Germline V gene data show CDR1 as SEHNR and CDR2 as FQNEAQ (reference sequence). CDR3 length: 15 amino acids. CDR3 coding DNA: TGTTCCAGCAGCCCCCTCGTGGGGACACGTGAAAAACTGTTTTTT. Translation gives CSSSPLVGTREKLFF.

This chain uses TRBV7-9 with TRBJ2-7, with 7 nucleotides matching TRBD1. V trimming: 4 bases; J trimming: 4 bases; junction bases outside the gene matches: 10. Germline CDR1 is SEHNR and CDR2 is FQNEAQ (reference sequence). The CDR3 runs to 15 residues. Here the CDR3 DNA reads TGTGCCAGCAGCTCTACCGGGACAGACTGGTACGAGCAGTACTTC. Amino acids: CASSSTGTDWYEQYF.

The rearrangement uses TRBV27 and TRBJ1-1; D possibly corresponds to TRBD1 (5 bases). Germline V gene sequence: CDR1 MNHEY, CDR2 SMNVEV (reference sequence). CDR3 length: 14 amino acids. V dropped 6 bases and J dropped 0 bases, with 11 bases sitting between them. CDR3 loop: CASSQTAMNTEAFF. The CDR3 coding sequence is TGTGCCAGCAGCCAGACAGCAATGAACACTGAAGCTTTCTTT.

This chain uses TRBV7-2 with TRBJ2-2; 9 positions agree with TRBD2. Germline values: CDR1 SGHTA, CDR2 FQGNSA. This CDR3 region has 16 residues. Trimming at V came to 3 bases and at J to 5 bases, leaving 7 bases not matched to a gene. The DNA for the CDR3 is TGTGCCAGCAGCTTTTATAGCGGGAGTATTACCGGGGAGCTGTTTTTT. Translated: CASSFYSGSITGELFF.

The rearrangement joins TRBV6-4 to TRBJ2-6; 9 positions match TRBD1. Germline values: CDR1 MRHNA, CDR2 SNTAGT. This CDR3 region has 16 residues. V was clipped by 2 bases and J by 2 bases; unmatched bases: 1. CDR3 in amino acids: CASSDTGGAGANVLTF. The CDR3 nucleotides read TGTGCCAGCAGTGACACAGGGGGCGCTGGGGCCAACGTCCTGACTTTC.

V and J are TRBV30 and TRBJ1-1; 9 nucleotides agree with TRBD1. Trimming cost V 7 bases and J 5 bases; bases outside gene matches: 14. Germline loops: CDR1 GTSNPN, CDR2 SVGIG (reference sequence). CDR3 size: 15 residues. In nucleotides, the CDR3 is TGTGCCTCAGAACAGGGGGCCCGGAGCAGTACTGAAGCTTTCTTT. It codes for CASEQGARSSTEAFF.

The rearrangement uses TRBV12-5 and TRBJ2-5; TRBD1 agrees at 7 bases. CDR1 is LGHNT, CDR2 FRNRAP, per germline. The CDR3 runs to 13 residues. V lost 6 bases to trimming and J lost 3 bases; unmatched junction nucleotides: 4. CDR3 nucleotide sequence: TGTGCTAGTGGCTGGGGGACAGAAGAGACCCAGTACTTC. It translates to CASGWGTEETQYF.

V is TRBV4-1 and J is TRBJ1-1; 8 bases are shared with TRBD1. The V segment lost 1 base and the J segment 5 bases; nucleotides outside the gene matches: 6. There are 15 residues in the CDR3. Germline assignment: CDR1 MGHRA and CDR2 YSYEKL. In DNA form, the CDR3 reads TGCGCCAGCAGCCAAGCCCGACAGGGGAGAACTGAAGCTTTCTTT. It codes for CASSQARQGRTEAFF.

The sample holds a few counts of this clone. At one end, the junction sequence differs from germline, possibly due to a read error. DNA for the CDR3: TGTGCTAGCAGCTTAGCGGCAGCGTCGGCTGAGACCCAGTACTTC. Translated: CASSLAAASAETQYF. The chain recombines TRBV7-7 with TRBJ2-5, with D possibly TRBD2 on 6 matching bases. Germline CDR1 SSHAT, CDR2 FNYEAQ (reference sequence). The CDR3 is 15 residues long.

This rearrangement joins TRBV9 to TRBJ2-3, with TRBD2 identical over 9 bases. The junction had 6 bases not matched to a gene; V was cut back by 4 bases and J by 0 bases. From germline, CDR1 is SGDLS and CDR2 YYNGEE. The CDR3 sequence is 16 residues long. CDR3 in amino acids: CASSSPTSGSTDTQYF. For the CDR3, the DNA is TGTGCCAGCAGCTCTCCGACTAGCGGAAGCACAGATACGCAGTATTTT.